This T cell receptor beta chain stems from a study of blood T cell repertoires in COVID-19. For the study at large: COVID-19 samples, acute and convalescent, were from the United States, Italy and Spain. The analysed material was cDNA or gDNA that came from T cells, B-cell-depleted T cells, or PBMCs.

In the study's own analysis: By means of reference gene primer amplification, nucleated cell counts were estimated. Assay used: immunoSEQ multiplex PCR; TCRdb lists only in-frame clones, some missing. V and J calls and clone size are as listed in that table; D and trimming were resolved from the DNA. The table lists 300,000 to 500,000 clones, over 75% of them singletons. Those enrolled, adults aged about 18 to 89 years, came from around 25 US areas. The ends lost 9 bases at V and 4 bases at J; junction bases unmatched: 5. This CDR3 contains 12 residues. CDR1 is LNHDA and CDR2 is SQIVND in the germline V gene (reference sequence).

The chain combines TRBV19 with TRBJ2-7; the match to TRBD1 covers 8 bases. Sequenced input: PBMCs or T cells enriched from blood (not recorded which). This TCR was recovered from a woman in her twenties or thirties with acute COVID-19. The CDR3 DNA is TGTGCCAGCGGACAGGGTCAATACGAGCAGTACTTC. Translating it yields CASGQGQYEQYF.